These 13 T cell receptor beta chains came from one sample sequenced in a study of T cells in Graves' hyperthyroidism and ophthalmopathy. TCR beta CDR3 regions were amplified from RNA transcripts. The HTBI primer set served for first-round RT-PCR of the TCR CDR3. TCRdb itself ran the multiplex PCR reads through MiXCR, one entry per CDR3 protein. Here the sample spans hundreds of thousands of distinct CDR3 sequences, 14% being singletons. What was sequenced was blood. Source of these receptors: a woman aged 18-29 years with Graves' hyperthyroidism.

This clonotype was recorded many times. The J gene is TRBJ1-5, the V gene TRBV7-2; D is ambiguous. V was trimmed by 5 bases and J by 0 bases, leaving 11 bases between them. This CDR3 region has 15 residues. The germline gives CDR1 SGHTA, CDR2 FQGNSA. The CDR3 nucleotides are TGTGCCAGCAGCCCCGGCGTCTATAGCAATCAGCCCCAGCATTTT. Amino acid sequence: CASSPGVYSNQPQHF.

This clonotype was detected ten times or more. The chain recombines TRBV2 with TRBJ2-1, with 8 bases aligning to TRBD2. The CDR3 consists of 13 residues. CDR1 and CDR2 (germline): SNHLY, FYNNEI. Trimming cost V 3 bases and J 8 bases; bases outside gene matches: 3. In DNA, the CDR3 is TGTGCCAGCAGTGATCGGGGGGGCGATGAGCAGTTCTTC. Its translation: CASSDRGGDEQFF.

The chain carries TRBV5-1 and TRBJ2-3; 7 nucleotides line up with TRBD1. The germline gives CDR1 SGHRS, CDR2 YFSETQ. With 4 bases clipped from V and 2 bases from J, the junction kept 4 bases outside the gene matches. The length of the CDR3 is 14 residues. The CDR3 DNA reads TGCGCCAGCAGCCCGGACAGGAACACAGATACGCAGTATTTT. This encodes CASSPDRNTDTQYF.

This chain links TRBV7-3 with TRBJ2-7; 10 bases agree with TRBD2. This CDR3 is built from 15 residues. J was trimmed by 2 bases and V by 4 bases; bases with no gene match: 5. Germline V gene sequence: CDR1 SGHTA, CDR2 FQGTGA. The CDR3 sequence is CASSSSSGSPYEQYF. The CDR3 nucleotides read TGTGCCAGCAGCTCTTCTAGCGGGAGCCCCTACGAGCAGTACTTC.

This clonotype was counted only a few times. The chain has TRBV5-1 and TRBJ1-1, with a weak D call TRBD1 (6 bases). This CDR3 has 13 residues. The V end was cut by 6 bases, the J end by 5 bases, with 14 bases between. Looked up from germline, CDR1 is SGHRS and CDR2 is YFSETQ. DNA of the CDR3: TGCGCCAGCAACAACCTAGGGGGTACTGAAGCTTTCTTT. This codes for CASNNLGGTEAFF. Looking up the rest from reference TRBV5-1 and TRBJ1-1 gives the full variable domain: KAGVTQTPRYLIKTRGQQVTLSCSPISGHRSVSWYQQTPGQGLQFLFEYFSETQRNKGNFPGRFSGRQFSNSRSEMNVSTLELGDSALYLCASNNLGGTEAFFGQGTRLTVV.

The table lists this clonotype with many counts. The rearrangement uses TRBV12-3 or TRBV12-4 and TRBJ1-5; TRBD1 aligns across 8 bases. This CDR3 contains 16 residues. J lost 2 bases, V lost 6 bases, and 9 bases had no gene match. The CDR3 DNA follows: TGTGCCAGCAGGCCTACAGGGGGAAAAGGCAATCAGCCCCAGCATTTT. As protein: CASRPTGGKGNQPQHF.

The chain employs TRBV13 and TRBJ1-2; maybe TRBD1 (6 bases). Germline CDR1 is PRHDT and CDR2 is FYEKMQ (reference sequence). The V and J ends lost 5 bases and 3 bases respectively, with 13 bases between them. The CDR3 is 14 residues long. The CDR3 sequence is CASSPTGMDYGYTF. DNA of the CDR3: TGTGCCAGCAGCCCGACAGGAATGGACTATGGCTACACCTTC.

This clonotype was recorded a few times. The chain links TRBV13 to TRBJ2-4, with D possibly being TRBD1 (6 bases). The length of the CDR3 is 16 residues. Germline loops: CDR1 PRHDT, CDR2 FYEKMQ (reference sequence). With 1 base removed from V and 9 bases from J, the gap between germline ends came to 19 bases. The CDR3 loop is CASSLDEIGQGSIQYF. CDR3 sequence (DNA): TGTGCCAGCAGCTTAGACGAAATCGGGCAGGGGAGCATTCAGTACTTC.

This clonotype was recorded many times. V and J are TRBV5-8 and TRBJ1-1, with no clear D. Germline V gene sequence: CDR1 SGHTS, CDR2 YDEGEE. The length of the CDR3 is 12 residues. V was clipped by 2 bases and J by 5 bases, with 7 bases between them. CDR3 nucleotide sequence: TGTGCCAGCAGCTTAAAGGATACTGAAGCTTTCTTT. The encoded protein is CASSLKDTEAFF.

The chain recombines TRBV6-2 or TRBV6-3 with TRBJ1-5; D is possibly TRBD1 (6 bases). The germline V and J ends were trimmed by 2 bases and 7 bases, with 12 bases remaining between them. Germline-derived CDR1 and CDR2 are MNHEY and SVGEGT. This CDR3 comprises 14 residues. DNA of the CDR3: TGTGCCAGCAGTTACGGCTCAGGGACACAGCCCCAGCATTTT. This gives the protein CASSYGSGTQPQHF.

In this sample, this clonotype turned up a few times. V usage is TRBV10-3 and J usage is TRBJ1-2, with 8 bases aligning to TRBD1. This CDR3 has 14 amino acids. Germline V gives CDR1 ENHRY, CDR2 SYGVKD. J gave up 8 bases and V 10 bases, and 15 bases lay outside the gene matches. The CDR3 DNA reads as TGTGCCACCATGGAGTCAGGGACAGGTTACGGCTACACCTTC. Its translation is CATMESGTGYGYTF.

This clonotype was detected only a few times. The CDR3 sequence is CASSGEYTDTQYF. As DNA, the CDR3 is TGTGCCAGCAGTGGTGAATACACAGATACGCAGTATTTT. The J gene is TRBJ2-3, the V gene TRBV2; D ambiguous. V lost 4 bases and J 2 bases, leaving 7 bases between the germline ends. This CDR3 has 13 residues. Germline values: CDR1 SNHLY, CDR2 FYNNEI.

This clonotype was counted many times. V and J are TRBV7-9 and TRBJ2-5, with 10 bases lining up with TRBD2. From germline, CDR1 is SEHNR and CDR2 FQNEAQ (reference sequence). The CDR3 runs 17 residues. With V trimmed by 0 bases and J by 0 bases, 4 bases remained unmatched. This CDR3 reads CASSLAVSGRYQETQYF. The DNA for the CDR3 is TGTGCCAGCAGCTTAGCTGTTAGCGGGAGGTACCAAGAGACCCAGTACTTC.